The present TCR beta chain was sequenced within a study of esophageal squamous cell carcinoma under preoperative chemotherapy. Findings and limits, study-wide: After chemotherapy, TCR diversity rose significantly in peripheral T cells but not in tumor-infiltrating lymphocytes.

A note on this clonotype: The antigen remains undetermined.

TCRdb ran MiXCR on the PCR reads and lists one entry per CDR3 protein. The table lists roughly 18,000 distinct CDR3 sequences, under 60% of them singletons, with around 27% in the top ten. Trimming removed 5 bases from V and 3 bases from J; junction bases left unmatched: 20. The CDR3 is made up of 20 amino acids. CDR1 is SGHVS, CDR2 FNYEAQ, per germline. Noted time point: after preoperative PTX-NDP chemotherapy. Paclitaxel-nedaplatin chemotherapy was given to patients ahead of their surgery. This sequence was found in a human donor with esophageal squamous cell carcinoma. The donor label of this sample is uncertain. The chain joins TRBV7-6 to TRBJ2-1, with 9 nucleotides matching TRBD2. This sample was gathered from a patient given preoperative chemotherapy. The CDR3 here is CASSTRLRGGRAMNYNEQFF. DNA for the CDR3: TGTGCCAGCAGCACCCGACTCCGGGGCGGGAGGGCCATGAACTACAATGAGCAGTTCTTC. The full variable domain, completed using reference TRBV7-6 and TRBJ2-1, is GAGVSQSPRYKVTKRGQDVALRCDPISGHVSLYWYRQALGQGPEFLTYFNYEAQQDKSGLPNDRFSAERPEGSISTLTIQRTEQRDSAMYRCASSTRLRGGRAMNYNEQFFGPGTRLTVL.